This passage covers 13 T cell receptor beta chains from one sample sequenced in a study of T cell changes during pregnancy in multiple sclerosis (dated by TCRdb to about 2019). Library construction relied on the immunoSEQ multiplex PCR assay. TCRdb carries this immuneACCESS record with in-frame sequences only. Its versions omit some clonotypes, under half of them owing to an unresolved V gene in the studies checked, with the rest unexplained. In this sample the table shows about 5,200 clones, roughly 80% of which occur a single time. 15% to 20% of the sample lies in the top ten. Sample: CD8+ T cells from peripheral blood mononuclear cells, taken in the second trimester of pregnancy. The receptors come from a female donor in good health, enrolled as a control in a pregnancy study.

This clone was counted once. The CDR3 nucleotides are TGTGCCAGCAGCCCACAGGGGGCTCTGGACGAGCAGTACTTC. Translated: CASSPQGALDEQYF. V and J are TRBV7-6 and TRBJ2-7; 9 bases match TRBD1. Germline V CDR1 and CDR2: SGHVS, FNYEAQ. V was pared by 5 bases and J by 5 bases, with 7 bases of the junction left unmatched. The CDR3 extends over 14 amino acids.

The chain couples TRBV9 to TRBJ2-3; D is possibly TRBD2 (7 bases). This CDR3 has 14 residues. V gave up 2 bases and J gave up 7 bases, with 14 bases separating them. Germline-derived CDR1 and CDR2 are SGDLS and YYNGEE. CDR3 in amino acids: CASSVGGARNTQYF. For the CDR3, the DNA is TGTGCCAGCAGCGTGGGGGGGGCCAGGAATACGCAGTATTTT.

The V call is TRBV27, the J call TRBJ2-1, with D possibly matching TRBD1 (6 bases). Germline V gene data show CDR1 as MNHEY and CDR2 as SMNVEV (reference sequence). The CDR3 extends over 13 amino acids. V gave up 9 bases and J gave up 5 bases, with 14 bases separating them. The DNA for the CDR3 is TGTGCCAGTCAAGGGGGTAGTAACAATGAGCAGTTCTTC. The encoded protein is CASQGGSNNEQFF.

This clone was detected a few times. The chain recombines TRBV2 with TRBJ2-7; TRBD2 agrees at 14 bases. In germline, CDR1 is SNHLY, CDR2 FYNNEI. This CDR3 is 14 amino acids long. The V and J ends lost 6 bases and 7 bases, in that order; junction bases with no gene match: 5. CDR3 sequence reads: CASRGLAGAREQYF. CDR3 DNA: TGTGCCAGCAGGGGACTAGCGGGGGCGAGGGAGCAGTACTTC. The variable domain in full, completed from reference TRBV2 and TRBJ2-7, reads EPEVTQTPSHQVTQMGQEVILRCVPISNHLYFYWYRQILGQKVEFLVSFYNNEISEKSEIFDDQFSVERPDGSNFTLKIRSTKLEDSAMYFCASRGLAGAREQYFGPGTRLTVT.

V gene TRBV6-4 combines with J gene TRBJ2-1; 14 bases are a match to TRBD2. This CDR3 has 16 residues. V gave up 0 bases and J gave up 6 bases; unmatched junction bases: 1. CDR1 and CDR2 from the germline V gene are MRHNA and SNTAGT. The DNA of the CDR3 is TGTGCCAGCAGTGACTCGACTAGCGGGGGGGCCAATGAGCAGTTCTTC. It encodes CASSDSTSGGANEQFF.

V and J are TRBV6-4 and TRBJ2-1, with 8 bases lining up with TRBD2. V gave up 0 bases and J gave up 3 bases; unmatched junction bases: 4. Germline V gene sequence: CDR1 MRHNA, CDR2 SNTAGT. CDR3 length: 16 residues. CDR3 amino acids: CASSDSGTRDYNEQFF. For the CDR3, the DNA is TGTGCCAGCAGTGACTCTGGGACTAGGGACTACAATGAGCAGTTCTTC.

The CDR3 nucleotides read TGTGCCAGCAGTGACTCGAAAAGGGGTGGTGGCTACACCTTC. This gives the protein CASSDSKRGGGYTF. The chain uses TRBV6-4 and TRBJ1-2; the D gene is possibly TRBD1 (5 bases). The V gene's germline CDR1 is MRHNA and CDR2 SNTAGT. Between the trimmed V and J ends, which lost 0 bases and 7 bases, there was a span of 12 bases. The CDR3 contains 14 residues.

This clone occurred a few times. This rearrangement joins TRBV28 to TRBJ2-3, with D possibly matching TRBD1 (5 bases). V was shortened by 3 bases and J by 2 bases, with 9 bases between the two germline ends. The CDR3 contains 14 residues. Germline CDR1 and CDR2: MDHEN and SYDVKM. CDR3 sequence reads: CASSLIGDTDTQYF. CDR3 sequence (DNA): TGTGCCAGCAGTTTGATAGGGGACACAGATACGCAGTATTTT.

The CDR3, as DNA: TGTGCCAGCAGCTCCCTGGGTAGCGGGGGAGCTCAAGAGACCCAGTACTTC. It translates to CASSSLGSGGAQETQYF. This chain links TRBV7-9 with TRBJ2-5, with 9 bases aligning to TRBD2. V lost 4 bases to trimming and J lost 2 bases; unmatched junction nucleotides: 11. The length of the CDR3 is 17 residues. In germline, CDR1 is SEHNR, CDR2 FQNEAQ (reference sequence).

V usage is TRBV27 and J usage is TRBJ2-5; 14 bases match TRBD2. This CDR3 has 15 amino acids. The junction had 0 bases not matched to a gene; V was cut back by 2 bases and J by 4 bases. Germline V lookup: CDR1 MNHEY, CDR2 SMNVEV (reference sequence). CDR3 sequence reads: CASSLGTSGGETQYF. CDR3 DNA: TGTGCCAGCAGTTTAGGGACTAGCGGGGGAGAGACCCAGTACTTC.

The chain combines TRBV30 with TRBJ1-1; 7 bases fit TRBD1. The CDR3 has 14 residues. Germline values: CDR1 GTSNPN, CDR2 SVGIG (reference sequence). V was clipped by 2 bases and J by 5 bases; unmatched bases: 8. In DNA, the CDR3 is TGTGCCTGGAGTTTTACAGGGGAAAAAACTGAAGCTTTCTTT. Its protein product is CAWSFTGEKTEAFF.

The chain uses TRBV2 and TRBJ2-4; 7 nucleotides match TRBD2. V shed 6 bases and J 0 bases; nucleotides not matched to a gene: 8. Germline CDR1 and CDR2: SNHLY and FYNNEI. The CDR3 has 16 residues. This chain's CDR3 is CASRLAGSLAKNIQYF. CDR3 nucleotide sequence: TGTGCCAGCAGATTAGCGGGTTCCTTAGCCAAAAACATTCAGTACTTC.

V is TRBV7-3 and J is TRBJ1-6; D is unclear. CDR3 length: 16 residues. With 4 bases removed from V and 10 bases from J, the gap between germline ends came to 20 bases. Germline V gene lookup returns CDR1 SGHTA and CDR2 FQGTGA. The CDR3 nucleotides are TGTGCCAGCAGCTCCAACGCTGGAGGCCTAGGCTCACCCCTCCACTTT. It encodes CASSSNAGGLGSPLHF.